The clone carrying this T cell receptor beta chain is deemed medium-sized. Its target is not known. V was clipped by 6 bases and J by 0 bases, with 21 bases between them. The CDR3 contains 18 residues. Every individual TCR cDNA molecule carried its own unique molecular identifier, which allowed correction of PCR and sequencing errors. From the 5' RACE reads, TCRdb called clonotypes with MiXCR, one entry per CDR3 protein. The sample contains 15,000 to 20,000 distinct CDR3 sequences, roughly 6.5% of which appear only once. This sample is drawn from a study of spatial heterogeneity in lung cancer. Time point noted: sample taken at primary tumor resection. The donor population consisted of approximately 70 patients with untreated, early-stage non-small cell lung cancer. Tumor, nontumor lung or frozen PBMC supplied whole RNA that was sequenced unsorted. Study results and caveats: As ubiquitous and regional nonsynonymous mutations varied, counts of ubiquitous and regional expanded TCRs tracked them, respectively. In tumors, expanded intratumoral alpha and beta TCR counts tracked mutation counts.

The gene calls are TRBV12-3 or TRBV12-4 and TRBJ1-3, with a weak D call TRBD1 (6 bases). The sequencing used lung tumor tissue, collected at surgery. This clonotype was sampled from a female donor with early-stage non-small cell lung cancer. The CDR3 here is CASSQNNRAPYSGNTIYF. The CDR3 region has the DNA TGTGCCAGCAGCCAAAATAACAGGGCCCCCTACTCTGGAAACACCATATATTTT.